Below, 6 T cell receptor beta chains from the same sample are listed, as sequenced in a study of early T cells in non-severe SARS-CoV-2 infection. TCRdb reprocessed the 5' RACE reads via MiXCR and lists one record per CDR3 protein. Of about 77,000 distinct CDR3 sequences in the sample, less than 15% were seen once. The source material was whole blood, sampled at baseline. These receptors came from an adult who was a healthcare worker with PCR-confirmed SARS-CoV-2 infection or an uninfected control (not recorded which). The donor label of this sample is uncertain.

This clonotype was counted at least ten times. The V and J genes are TRBV29-1 and TRBJ1-4; the D is unclear. V was clipped by 3 bases and J by 7 bases, with 12 bases between them. Germline CDR1 SQVTM, CDR2 ANQGSEA. CDR3 length: 13 residues. Written as DNA, the CDR3 is TGCAGCGTTGATAGGGCGGTCGGTGAAAAACTGTTTTTT. It codes for CSVDRAVGEKLFF. The full variable domain, its missing parts supplied by reference TRBV29-1 and TRBJ1-4, is SAVISQKPSRDICQRGTSLTIQCQVDSQVTMMFWYRQQPGQSLTLIATANQGSEATYESGFVIDKFPISRPNLTFSTLTVSNMSPEDSSIYLCSVDRAVGEKLFFGSGTQLSVL.

This clonotype occurred a few times. The rearrangement joins TRBV7-2 to TRBJ1-4; D gene ambiguous. Germline V gene lookup returns CDR1 SGHTA and CDR2 FQGNSA. CDR3 size: 14 residues. The ends were cut back, 0 bases at V and 7 bases at J, with 9 bases in the middle. The CDR3 DNA is TGTGCCAGCAGCTTAGCAGGGAGTTTTGAAAAACTGTTTTTT. It specifies CASSLAGSFEKLFF.

This clonotype was recorded at least ten times. This chain uses TRBV27 with TRBJ1-2, with 7 bases identical to TRBD1. Germline loops: CDR1 MNHEY, CDR2 SMNVEV (reference sequence). The CDR3 consists of 13 residues. The J segment lost 7 bases and the V segment lost 5 bases, leaving 7 bases of the junction unmatched. For the CDR3, the DNA is TGTGCCAGCAGTCCACAGGGGAACCCTGGCTACACCTTC. The encoded protein is CASSPQGNPGYTF.

The rearrangement uses TRBV6-4 and TRBJ2-4; D is uncertain. The CDR3 runs 15 residues. The germline gives CDR1 MRHNA, CDR2 SNTAGT. The V end lost 9 bases, the J end lost 2 bases, and 17 bases lay between the germline ends. DNA for the CDR3: TGTGCCAGTTCCCAGGATACTATAACCAAAAACATTCAGTACTTC. It specifies CASSQDTITKNIQYF.

Concerning this clonotype itself: The junction shows a germline mismatch at one end, possibly a read error. The V and J genes are TRBV18 and TRBJ1-1, with D perhaps matching TRBD1 (5 bases). The CDR3 is 14 residues long. The germline gives CDR1 KGHSH, CDR2 LQKENI. CDR3 bases: TGTGCCAGCTCAATGGGGATTTTAGGGACTGAAGCTGTCTTT. Protein: CASSMGILGTEAVF.

This clonotype appeared a few times. The chain has TRBV18 and TRBJ1-4, with 9 bases matching TRBD1. Germline V gene data show CDR1 as KGHSH and CDR2 as LQKENI. This CDR3 has 15 amino acids. V lost 4 bases and J lost 7; bases outside the gene matches: 7. The CDR3 nucleotides are TGTGCCAGCTCACGGCGGGACAGGGCGGGTGAAAAACTGTTTTTT. Amino acids: CASSRRDRAGEKLFF.